This passage covers 2 T cell receptor beta chains from one sample sequenced in a study of shared clonotypes between healthy human individuals. Data came from immunoSEQ multiplex PCR; TCRdb stores just in-frame clones and leaves some out. The sample lists about 2.2 million clones, 85% to 95% seen once, with less than 2% in the top ten. As defined, naive CD8 cells were CD45RO-negative and positively selected for CCR7, with terminally differentiated effector memory CD45RA+ cells excluded. The sequencing sample was made of naive CD8+ T cells from PBMCs. The receptors were sampled from a man aged 18 to 35 in good health. Some clones in this sample may be carry-over from other donors' samples.

This chain uses TRBV9 with TRBJ2-7, with D tentatively TRBD1 (6 bases). The CDR3 has 15 residues. In germline, CDR1 is SGDLS, CDR2 YYNGEE. Trimming took off 3 bases at V and 6 bases at J, with 19 bases between the two ends. CDR3 sequence: CASSETGSLGSEQYF. The CDR3 nucleotides are TGTGCCAGCAGCGAGACAGGTAGCCTTGGGAGCGAGCAGTACTTC.

The rearrangement joins TRBV27 to TRBJ2-4; D may correspond to TRBD1 or TRBD2 (5 bases each). The germline V gene encodes CDR1 MNHEY and CDR2 SMNVEV (reference sequence). The length of the CDR3 is 18 residues. With 7 bases removed from V and 0 bases from J, the gap between germline ends came to 22 bases. For the CDR3, the DNA is TGTGCCAGCACCCTACCCCAGGGACCGCCCCTAGCCAAAAACATTCAGTACTTC. Its protein product is CASTLPQGPPLAKNIQYF.